Listed here is a single T cell receptor beta chain. The clone's antigen remains unknown. Base qualities are missing; no much larger clone stands one base away. The source of the sample is a study of identical twins (dated by TCRdb to about 2016). About the full investigation: TCR alpha and beta repertoires from monozygotic twins, unrelated adults of various ages and cord blood were deep-sequenced to test whether fetal clonotypes persist. To rule out contamination, the twin experiments were replicated at different times with different library preparation protocols. General conclusions and limits of the study: Because the same donors could not be followed over many years, conclusions were based on cross-sectional statistical analysis. Zero-insertion analyses could be partly confounded by invariant T cells such as MAIT and iNKT, although diverse VJ usage argued against such confounding for most clonotypes. Fewer insertions were carried by abundant cord blood beta clonotypes; a weaker similar trend was observed in young adult naive repertoires, while no such trend was observed in memory repertoires. Compared with coincidental sharing between unrelated individuals, out-of-frame TCR alpha sequences shared between twins showed an excess of sequences with low generation probability. The excess sharing between twins in beta out-of-frame sequences was weaker because fewer shared sequences reduced the signal-to-noise ratio. Recombination models systematically underestimated out-of-frame TCR alpha sharing in monozygotic twins but agreed with sharing between unrelated individuals.

Reading from cysteine to phenylalanine, the CDR3 counts 13 amino acids. Left in the record is the CDR3 DNA by itself, 39 bases read in frame from the first base. V is shortened by 4 bases, J by 8 bases, and the region joining them spans 13 bases. The germline V gene sets CDR1 to SGHRS and CDR2 to YFSETQ. Only healthy Caucasian donors were included. The twin cohort consisted of three pairs of female monozygotic twins, all aged roughly 18 to 29 years. The RNA used for TCR libraries was isolated from peripheral blood mononuclear cells. To prepare the library, 5' RACE was applied. The instrument was an Illumina HiSeq 2000. A universal primer binding site was added through template switching, and the final cDNA carried a unique molecular identifier so that TCR cDNA molecules could be counted accurately. First-strand cDNA for TCR alpha and beta chains was synthesized from specific primers in the conserved constant-segment region. To control for contamination, every cDNA library carried two barcodes: a SMART-Mk sample barcode plus Illumina barcodes. TruSeq adapter sequences along with Illumina sample barcodes were introduced in two successive PCR steps. TCR alpha and beta cDNA libraries were sequenced on the Illumina HiSeq platform with custom primers. Per the source publication's procedure: Unique molecular identifiers were extracted from raw reads with MiGEC, and CDR3 positions were determined with MiXCR. For each individual, recombination models were inferred using an EM algorithm with the repgenHMM and IGoR tools. Shared clonotype analysis was performed with the tcR package in R, normalizing sharing by the product of cloneset sizes. Out-of-frame nonproductive sequences were analyzed to study raw recombination free of thymic and clonal selection effects. The public sequencing data were trimmed at Q25 with fastp and processed into clonotypes with MiXCR by TCRdb, which kept only in-frame beta chains. Rows are unified per CDR3 protein, each entry keeping the most common DNA and genes. TCRdb, not the original authors, processed these V and J calls. In this sample the table shows hundreds of thousands of distinct CDR3 sequences, about 20% of which occur a single time. The biggest ten clones account for around 13% of the sample.

These data are also associated with another study on T cells expressing NK-cell markers. The other study reports the following: In sorted CD3+CD56+NKG2C+, CD3+CD56+NKG2C- and CD3+CD56-NKG2C+ T-cell subsets from several donors, TCR beta-chain repertoires were profiled. Of the eight sequenced donors, seven were found to be HCMV-seropositive and one was found to be HCMV-seronegative. To restrict sorting to alphabetaTCR-expressing T cells, an anti-gammadeltaTCR antibody was added in several experiments. For roughly 6 donors, the dominant CD3+CD56+NKG2C+ clonotypes were among the top 10 CD8+ clonotypes and accounted for roughly 1.0-7.5% of CD8+ T cells. Those dominant clonotypes were again the most abundant among CD3+CD56-NKG2C+ cells in several donors, at roughly 25-65%. It remained unclear whether the expanded NKG2C-expressing T cell clones were specific for HCMV antigens. The eight sequenced donors were randomly selected healthy volunteers, three men and five women. A commercial ELISA kit detecting HCMV-specific IgG in serum was used to determine HCMV serostatus. Bulk peripheral blood T-cell repertoires were additionally sequenced from unsorted PBMC for about six donors. Reads were demultiplexed and grouped by UMI with MIGEC, and clonotypes were assembled and quantified with MiTCR. Only TCR cDNA sequences supported by at least two reads were kept to exclude erroneous sequences. The tcR package was used for downstream repertoire analysis, and clonotypes were matched across fractions by CDR3 nucleotide sequence plus V segment. VDJmatch was used to annotate antigen specificity against VDJdb, with one amino acid substitution in CDR3 permitted.

Recombination connected TRBV5-1 to TRBJ2-1; perhaps TRBD1 is the D gene, with 7 bases matching. This TCR was sampled from a woman aged 18-29 years in good health. The source material was PBMCs. Read as DNA, the sequence is TGCGCCAGCAGCGGGGGGACAGTCCATGAGCAGTTCTTC. Its protein product is CASSGGTVHEQFF.